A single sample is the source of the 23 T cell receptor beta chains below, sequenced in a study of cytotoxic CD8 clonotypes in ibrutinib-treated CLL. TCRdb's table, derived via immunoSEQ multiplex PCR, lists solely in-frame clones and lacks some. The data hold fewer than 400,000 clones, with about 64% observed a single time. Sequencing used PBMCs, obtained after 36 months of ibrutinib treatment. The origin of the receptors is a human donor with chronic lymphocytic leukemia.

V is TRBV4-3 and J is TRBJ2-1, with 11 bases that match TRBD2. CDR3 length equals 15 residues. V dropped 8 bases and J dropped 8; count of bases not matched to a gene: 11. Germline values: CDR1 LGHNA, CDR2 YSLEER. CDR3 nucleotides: TGCGCCAGCTCGCCGTTAGCGGGAGGGTTTGATGAGCAGTTCTTC. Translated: CASSPLAGGFDEQFF.

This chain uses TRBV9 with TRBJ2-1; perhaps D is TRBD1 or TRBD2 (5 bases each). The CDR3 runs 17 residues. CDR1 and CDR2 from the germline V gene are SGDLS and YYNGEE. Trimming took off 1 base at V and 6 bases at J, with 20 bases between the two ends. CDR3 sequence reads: CASSVRLGESRINEQFF. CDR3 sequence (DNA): TGTGCCAGCAGCGTACGGTTGGGGGAATCGAGGATCAATGAGCAGTTCTTC.

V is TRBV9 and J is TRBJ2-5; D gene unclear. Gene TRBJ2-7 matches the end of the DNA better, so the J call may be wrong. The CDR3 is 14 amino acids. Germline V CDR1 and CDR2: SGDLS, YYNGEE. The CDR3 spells CASSVGVETYEQYF. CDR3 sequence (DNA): TGTGCCAGCAGCGTAGGGGTGGAGACCTACGAGCAGTACTTC.

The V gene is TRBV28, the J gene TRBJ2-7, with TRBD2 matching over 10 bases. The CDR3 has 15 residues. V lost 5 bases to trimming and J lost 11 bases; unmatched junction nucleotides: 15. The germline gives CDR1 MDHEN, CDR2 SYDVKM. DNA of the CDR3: TGTGCCAGCAGTCAACAACAGGGACTAGCGACTCCCAAGTACTTC. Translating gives CASSQQQGLATPKYF.

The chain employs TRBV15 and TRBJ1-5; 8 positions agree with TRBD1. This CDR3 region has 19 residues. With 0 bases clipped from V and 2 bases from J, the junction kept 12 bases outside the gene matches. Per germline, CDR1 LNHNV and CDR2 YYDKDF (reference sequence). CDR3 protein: CATSRDGQTQGAGNQPQHF. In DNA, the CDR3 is TGTGCCACCAGCAGAGATGGACAGACGCAGGGGGCAGGCAATCAGCCCCAGCATTTT. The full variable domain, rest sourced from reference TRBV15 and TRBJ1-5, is DAMVIQNPRYQVTQFGKPVTLSCSQTLNHNVMYWYQQKSSQAPKLLFHYYDKDFNNEADTPDNFQSRRPNTSFCFLDIRSPGLGDTAMYLCATSRDGQTQGAGNQPQHFGDGTRLSIL.

This chain's CDR3 is CASSSRDRVYGYTF. The DNA of the CDR3 is TGTGCCAGCAGCTCTCGGGACAGGGTGTATGGCTACACCTTC. V and J are TRBV7-8 and TRBJ1-2, with TRBD1 matching 9 bases. Germline V gives CDR1 SGHVS, CDR2 FQNEAQ. V lost 4 bases and J lost 5; bases outside the gene matches: 5. The CDR3 has 14 residues.

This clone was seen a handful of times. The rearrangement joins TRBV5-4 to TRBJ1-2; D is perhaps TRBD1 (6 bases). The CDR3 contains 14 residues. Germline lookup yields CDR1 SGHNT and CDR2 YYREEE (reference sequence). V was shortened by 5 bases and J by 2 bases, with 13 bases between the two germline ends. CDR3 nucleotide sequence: TGTGCCAGCAGGTATGACAGGTCAAACTATGGCTACACCTTC. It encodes CASRYDRSNYGYTF.

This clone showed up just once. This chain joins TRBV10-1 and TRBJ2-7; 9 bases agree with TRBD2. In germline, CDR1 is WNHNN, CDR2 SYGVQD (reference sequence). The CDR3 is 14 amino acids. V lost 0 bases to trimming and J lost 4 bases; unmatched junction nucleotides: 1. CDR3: CASSESLAGYEQYF. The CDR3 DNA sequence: TGCGCCAGCAGTGAGTCCCTAGCGGGGTACGAGCAGTACTTC.

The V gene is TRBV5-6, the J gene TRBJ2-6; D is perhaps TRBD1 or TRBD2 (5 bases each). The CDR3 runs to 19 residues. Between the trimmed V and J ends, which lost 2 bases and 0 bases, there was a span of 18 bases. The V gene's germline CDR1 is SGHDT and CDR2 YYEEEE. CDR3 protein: CASSLSPGPLHSGANVLTF. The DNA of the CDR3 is TGTGCCAGCAGCTTATCCCCGGGACCATTGCACTCTGGGGCCAACGTCCTGACTTTC.

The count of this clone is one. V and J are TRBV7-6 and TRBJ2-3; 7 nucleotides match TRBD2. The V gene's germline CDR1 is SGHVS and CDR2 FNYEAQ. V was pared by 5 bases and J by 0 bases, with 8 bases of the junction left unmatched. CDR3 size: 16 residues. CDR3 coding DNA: TGTGCCAGCAGCCCCCGCGGGGGAACTAGCACAGATACGCAGTATTTT. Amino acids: CASSPRGGTSTDTQYF.

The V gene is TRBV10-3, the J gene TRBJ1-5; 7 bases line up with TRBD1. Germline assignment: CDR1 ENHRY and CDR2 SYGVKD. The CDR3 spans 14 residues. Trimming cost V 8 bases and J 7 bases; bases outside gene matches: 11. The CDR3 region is CAIGDAAGGQPQHF. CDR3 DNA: TGTGCCATCGGGGACGCGGCAGGGGGGCAGCCCCAGCATTTT.

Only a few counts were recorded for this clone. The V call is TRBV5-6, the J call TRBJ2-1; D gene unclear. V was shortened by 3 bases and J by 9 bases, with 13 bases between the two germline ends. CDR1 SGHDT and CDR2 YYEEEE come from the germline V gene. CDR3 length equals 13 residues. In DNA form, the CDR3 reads TGTGCCAGCAGCTCAATACTAATTCCTGAGCAGTTCTTC. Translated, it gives CASSSILIPEQFF.

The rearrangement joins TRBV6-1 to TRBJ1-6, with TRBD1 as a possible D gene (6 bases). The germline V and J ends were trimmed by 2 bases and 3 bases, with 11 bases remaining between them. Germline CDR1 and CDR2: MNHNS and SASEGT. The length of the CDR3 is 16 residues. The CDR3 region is CASSELDRRYNSPLHF. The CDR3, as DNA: TGTGCCAGCAGTGAATTAGACAGGCGCTATAATTCACCCCTCCACTTT.

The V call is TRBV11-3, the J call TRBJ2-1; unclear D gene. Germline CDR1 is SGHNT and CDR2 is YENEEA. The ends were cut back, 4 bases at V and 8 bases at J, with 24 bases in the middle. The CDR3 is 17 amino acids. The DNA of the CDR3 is TGTGCCAGCAGCTCCCCTCATGGTAGTAAGTTGGGCTATGAGCAGTTCTTC. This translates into CASSSPHGSKLGYEQFF.

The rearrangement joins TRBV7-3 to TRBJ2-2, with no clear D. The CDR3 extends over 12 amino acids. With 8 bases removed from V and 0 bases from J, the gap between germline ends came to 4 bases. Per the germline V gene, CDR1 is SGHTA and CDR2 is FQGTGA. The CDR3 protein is CASGANTGELFF. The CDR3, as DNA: TGTGCCAGCGGAGCGAACACCGGGGAGCTGTTTTTT.

CDR3 nucleotides: TGTGCCAGTAGTATGCAGACACAAACTAATGAAAAACTGTTTTTT. Its protein product is CASSMQTQTNEKLFF. V gene TRBV19 combines with J gene TRBJ1-4; D is unclear. The germline gives CDR1 LNHDA, CDR2 SQIVND (reference sequence). Between the trimmed V and J ends, which lost 3 bases and 1 base, there was a span of 9 bases. CDR3 size: 15 residues.

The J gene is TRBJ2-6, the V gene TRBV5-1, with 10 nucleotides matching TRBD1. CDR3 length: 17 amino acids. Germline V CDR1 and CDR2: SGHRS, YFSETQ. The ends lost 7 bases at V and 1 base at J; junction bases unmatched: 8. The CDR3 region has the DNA TGCGCCAGCCGCGACCGGGACAGGGGTTCTGGGGCCAACGTCCTGACTTTC. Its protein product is CASRDRDRGSGANVLTF.

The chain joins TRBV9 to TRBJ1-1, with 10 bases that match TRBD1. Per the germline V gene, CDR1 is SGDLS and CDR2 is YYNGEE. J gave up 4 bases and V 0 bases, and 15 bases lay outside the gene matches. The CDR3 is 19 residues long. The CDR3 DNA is TGTGCCAGCAGCGTAGGTCGGACATTTGGGACAGGGGACCCCACTGAAGCTTTCTTT. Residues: CASSVGRTFGTGDPTEAFF.

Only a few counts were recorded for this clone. In DNA form, the CDR3 reads TGTGCCAGCCAACCCAGGGGGCGAATAGTGGCCCAGTACTTC. It encodes CASQPRGRIVAQYF. The rearrangement joins TRBV7-6 to TRBJ2-5; 8 nucleotides line up with TRBD1. V lost 8 bases, J lost 9 bases, and 14 bases stayed unmatched. CDR1 is SGHVS and CDR2 is FNYEAQ in the germline V gene. The CDR3 extends over 14 amino acids.

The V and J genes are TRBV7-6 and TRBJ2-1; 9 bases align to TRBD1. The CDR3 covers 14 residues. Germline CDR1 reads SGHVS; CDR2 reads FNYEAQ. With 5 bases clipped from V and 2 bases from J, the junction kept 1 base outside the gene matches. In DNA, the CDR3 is TGTGCCAGCAGCCGGACAGGGGCCTACAATGAGCAGTTCTTC. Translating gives CASSRTGAYNEQFF. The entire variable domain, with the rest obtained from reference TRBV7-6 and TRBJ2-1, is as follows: GAGVSQSPRYKVTKRGQDVALRCDPISGHVSLYWYRQALGQGPEFLTYFNYEAQQDKSGLPNDRFSAERPEGSISTLTIQRTEQRDSAMYRCASSRTGAYNEQFFGPGTRLTVL.

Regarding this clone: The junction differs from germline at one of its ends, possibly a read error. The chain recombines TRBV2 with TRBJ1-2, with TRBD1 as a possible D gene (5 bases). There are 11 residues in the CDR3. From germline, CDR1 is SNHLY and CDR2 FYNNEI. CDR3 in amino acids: CASSRDSTTFF. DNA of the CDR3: TGTGCCAGCAGCCGGGACTCCACTACCTTCTTC.

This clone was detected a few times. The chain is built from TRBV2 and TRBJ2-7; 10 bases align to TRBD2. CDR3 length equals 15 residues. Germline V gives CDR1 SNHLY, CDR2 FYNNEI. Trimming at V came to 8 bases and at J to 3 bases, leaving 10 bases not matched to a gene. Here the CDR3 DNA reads TGTGCCAGCCGCAGACTTAGCGGGGGGAACTACGAGCAGTACTTC. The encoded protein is CASRRLSGGNYEQYF.

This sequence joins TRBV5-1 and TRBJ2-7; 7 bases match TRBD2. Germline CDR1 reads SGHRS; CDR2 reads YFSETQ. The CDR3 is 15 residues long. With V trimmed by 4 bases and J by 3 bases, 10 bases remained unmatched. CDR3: CASSQSAGEGYEQYF. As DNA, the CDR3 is TGCGCCAGCAGCCAAAGCGCGGGGGAGGGCTACGAGCAGTACTTC. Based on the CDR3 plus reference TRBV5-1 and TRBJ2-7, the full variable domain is KAGVTQTPRYLIKTRGQQVTLSCSPISGHRSVSWYQQTPGQGLQFLFEYFSETQRNKGNFPGRFSGRQFSNSRSEMNVSTLELGDSALYLCASSQSAGEGYEQYFGPGTRLTVT.